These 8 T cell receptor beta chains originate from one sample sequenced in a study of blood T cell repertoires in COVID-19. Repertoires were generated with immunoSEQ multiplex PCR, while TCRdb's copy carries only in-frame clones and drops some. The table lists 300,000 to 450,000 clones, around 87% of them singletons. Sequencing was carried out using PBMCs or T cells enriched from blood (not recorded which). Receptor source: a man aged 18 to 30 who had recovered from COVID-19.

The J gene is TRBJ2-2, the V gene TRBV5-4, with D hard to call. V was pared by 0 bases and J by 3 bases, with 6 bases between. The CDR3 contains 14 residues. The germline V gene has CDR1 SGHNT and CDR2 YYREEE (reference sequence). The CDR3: CASSLGGDTGELFF. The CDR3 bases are TGTGCCAGCAGCTTGGGCGGAGACACCGGGGAGCTGTTTTTT.

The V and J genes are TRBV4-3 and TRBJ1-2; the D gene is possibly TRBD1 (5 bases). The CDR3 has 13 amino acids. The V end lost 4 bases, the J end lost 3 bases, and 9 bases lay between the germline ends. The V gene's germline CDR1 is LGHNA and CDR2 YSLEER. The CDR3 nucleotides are TGCGCCAGCAGCCCGCGACAGTACTATGGCTACACCTTC. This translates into CASSPRQYYGYTF.

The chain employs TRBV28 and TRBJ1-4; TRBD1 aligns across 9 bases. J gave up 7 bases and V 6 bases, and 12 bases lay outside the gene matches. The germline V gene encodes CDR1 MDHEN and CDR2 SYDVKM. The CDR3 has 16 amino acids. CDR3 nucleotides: TGTGCCAGCAGCCCGCCAAGACAGGGGGTTGGTGAAAAACTGTTTTTT. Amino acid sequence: CASSPPRQGVGEKLFF.

CDR3: CASSQRQGGQPQHF. In DNA form, the CDR3 reads TGTGCCAGCAGCCAAAGGCAGGGCGGTCAGCCCCAGCATTTT. The chain uses TRBV3-1 (or the pseudogene TRBV3-2) and TRBJ1-5, with TRBD1 as a possible D gene (5 bases). Germline CDR1 and CDR2: LGHDT and YNNKEL (reference sequence). The CDR3 extends over 14 amino acids. V was clipped by 2 bases and J by 6 bases, with 11 bases between them.

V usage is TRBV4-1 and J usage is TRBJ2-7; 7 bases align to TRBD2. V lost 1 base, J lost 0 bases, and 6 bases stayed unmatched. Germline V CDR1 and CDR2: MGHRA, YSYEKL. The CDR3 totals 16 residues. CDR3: CASSQGGRGSSYEQYF. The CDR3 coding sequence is TGCGCCAGCAGCCAAGGAGGGAGGGGATCCTCCTACGAGCAGTACTTC.

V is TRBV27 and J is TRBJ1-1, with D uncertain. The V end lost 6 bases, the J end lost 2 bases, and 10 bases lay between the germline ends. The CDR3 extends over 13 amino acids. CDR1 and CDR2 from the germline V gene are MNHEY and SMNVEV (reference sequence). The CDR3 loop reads CASSWEVNTEAFF. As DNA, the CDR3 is TGTGCCAGCAGCTGGGAGGTTAACACTGAAGCTTTCTTT.

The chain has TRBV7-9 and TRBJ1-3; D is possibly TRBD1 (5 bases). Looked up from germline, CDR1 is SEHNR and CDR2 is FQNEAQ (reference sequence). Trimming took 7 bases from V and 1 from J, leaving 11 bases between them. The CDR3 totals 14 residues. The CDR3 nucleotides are TGTGCCAGCACCCCCAGGGTGTCTGGAAACACCATATATTTT. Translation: CASTPRVSGNTIYF.

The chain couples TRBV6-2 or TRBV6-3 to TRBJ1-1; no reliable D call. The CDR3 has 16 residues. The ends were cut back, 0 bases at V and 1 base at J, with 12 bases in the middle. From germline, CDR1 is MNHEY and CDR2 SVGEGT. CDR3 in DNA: TGTGCCAGCAGTTACTCGGGCCGGCGAGCGAACACTGAAGCTTTCTTT. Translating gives CASSYSGRRANTEAFF.